This T cell receptor beta chain was retrieved from a study of CD8+CD57+ T cells in acquired aplastic anemia. Before being chosen for sequencing, patients had shown CD8+CD57+ cell expansion by flow cytometry. TCR beta VDJ and CDR3 profiles were obtained from a genomic DNA template. Using its own MiXCR run on the reads, TCRdb lists one record per CDR3 protein. The sample lists fewer than 250,000 distinct CDR3 sequences, approximately 45% occurring once. This TCR derives from a human donor with aplastic anemia. Source material: sorted CD4+, CD8+, or CD8+CD57+ T cells (not recorded which) from PBMCs.

The CDR3 loop reads CASSREGRAEAFF. In nucleotides, the CDR3 is TGTGCCAGCAGCAGGGAAGGGAGGGCTGAAGCTTTCTTT. This chain joins TRBV5-5 and TRBJ1-1; unclear D gene. Germline values: CDR1 SGHKS, CDR2 YYEKEE (reference sequence). CDR3 length: 13 amino acids. With 4 bases removed from V and 6 bases from J, the gap between germline ends came to 13 bases.